The 13 T cell receptor beta chains below all came from one sample that was sequenced in a study of TIL therapy for anti-PD-1-resistant metastatic lung cancer. Sequencing used immunoSEQ v3. TCRdb keeps only in-frame clones here, not all; method: immunoSEQ multiplex PCR. Among 45,000 to 60,000 clones listed, 55% to 75% were seen once. Time point indicated: pre-treatment sample, taken before nivolumab and TIL therapy. Tumor tissue came from excised metastases, mostly pleural nodules or supraclavicular lymph nodes. The sample here was tumor tissue, taken at baseline. The receptors originated from a person aged 25-85 years with non-small cell lung cancer.

V usage is TRBV11-2 and J usage is TRBJ2-2; D might be TRBD1 (6 bases). This CDR3 comprises 16 residues. Per germline, CDR1 SGHAT and CDR2 FQNNGV. Deletions cut 5 bases from V and 2 bases from J, with 15 bases between. The CDR3 coding sequence is TGTGCCAGCAGCACTTTCCCCAGGGGAAACACCGGGGAGCTGTTTTTT. Amino acids: CASSTFPRGNTGELFF.

This chain connects TRBV5-1 to TRBJ2-3, with D possibly matching TRBD2 (5 bases). Trimming stripped 1 base from V and 6 bases from J, with 15 bases between. Germline V gene data show CDR1 as SGHRS and CDR2 as YFSETQ. The CDR3 loop spans 15 amino acids. CDR3: CASSLSGQRLDTQYF. The DNA of the CDR3 is TGCGCCAGCAGCTTGAGCGGTCAGCGCCTGGATACGCAGTATTTT.

V usage is TRBV5-1 and J usage is TRBJ2-1, with TRBD2 as a possible D gene (6 bases). This CDR3 spans 14 amino acids. Trimming shortened V by 4 bases and J by 4 bases, and 12 bases separated the two germline ends. Germline CDR1 reads SGHRS; CDR2 reads YFSETQ. CDR3 in DNA: TGCGCCAGCAGCCTCCGGGACTTTTACAATGAGCAGTTCTTC. Amino acids: CASSLRDFYNEQFF.

This chain joins TRBV9 and TRBJ1-2, with D hard to call. The germline V gene encodes CDR1 SGDLS and CDR2 YYNGEE. This CDR3 comprises 13 residues. V was cut by 4 bases and J by 4 bases, with 11 bases left in between. The CDR3 sequence: CASSPSDGYGYTF. The CDR3 DNA is TGTGCCAGCAGCCCGTCGGACGGCTATGGCTACACCTTC. Complete variable domain (other parts from reference TRBV9 and TRBJ1-2): DSGVTQTPKHLITATGQRVTLRCSPRSGDLSVYWYQQSLDQGLQFLIQYYNGEERAKGNILERFSAQQFPDLHSELNLSSLELGDSALYFCASSPSDGYGYTFGSGTRLTVV.

This chain links TRBV2 with TRBJ2-1, with 7 nucleotides matching TRBD1. Germline V lookup: CDR1 SNHLY, CDR2 FYNNEI. This CDR3 has 14 amino acids. The trim removed 6 bases at V and 6 bases at J, leaving 8 bases unmatched. In DNA, the CDR3 is TGTGCCAGCAGACGACAGGGCGAGGGCAATGAGCAGTTCTTC. Translating it yields CASRRQGEGNEQFF.

The V call is TRBV15, the J call TRBJ2-1, with 11 bases that match TRBD2. Germline CDR1 is LNHNV and CDR2 is YYDKDF (reference sequence). CDR3 size: 14 residues. The junction had 5 bases not matched to a gene; V was cut back by 5 bases and J by 8 bases. The CDR3 region has the DNA TGTGCCACCAGCCAACTAGCGGGAGCCTATGAGCAGTTCTTC. Protein sequence: CATSQLAGAYEQFF.

V usage is TRBV12-5 and J usage is TRBJ2-1; 9 nucleotides match TRBD1. The CDR3 is made up of 14 amino acids. Unmatched junction bases numbered 4, after V lost 7 bases and J lost 3 bases. Germline V gene sequence: CDR1 LGHNT, CDR2 FRNRAP. The CDR3 reads CASVGGQGYNEQFF. The DNA of the CDR3 is TGTGCTAGTGTCGGGGGACAGGGCTACAATGAGCAGTTCTTC.

The V and J genes are TRBV27 and TRBJ2-7; possible D gene TRBD2, 7 bases. This CDR3 is built from 14 residues. Germline lookup yields CDR1 MNHEY and CDR2 SMNVEV (reference sequence). V was pared by 4 bases and J by 2 bases, with 12 bases between. The CDR3 coding sequence is TGTGCCAGCAGTTCGAGGGGGGGCCCCTACGAGCAGTACTTC. This gives the protein CASSSRGGPYEQYF.

This rearrangement joins TRBV7-2 to TRBJ2-1; D unresolved. Germline V gives CDR1 SGHTA, CDR2 FQGNSA. The V end was cut by 0 bases, the J end by 8 bases, with 8 bases between. This CDR3 region has 13 residues. CDR3 sequence reads: CASSLAVRDEQFF. The CDR3 coding sequence is TGTGCCAGCAGCTTAGCAGTTAGGGATGAGCAGTTCTTC.

The chain has TRBV5-4 and TRBJ1-4; 7 bases line up with TRBD1. Germline V gene lookup returns CDR1 SGHNT and CDR2 YYREEE (reference sequence). The ends lost 9 bases at V and 5 bases at J; junction bases unmatched: 7. The CDR3 has 13 amino acids. The CDR3 loop reads CATRGRPNEKLFF. In DNA form, the CDR3 reads TGTGCCACGAGGGGGCGGCCAAATGAAAAACTGTTTTTT.

The CDR3 reads CAWGLGQGAFETQYF. In nucleotides, the CDR3 is TGTGCCTGGGGCCTGGGACAGGGGGCTTTTGAGACCCAGTACTTC. The V call is TRBV30, the J call TRBJ2-5; the match to TRBD1 covers 12 bases. This CDR3 region has 15 residues. CDR1 GTSNPN and CDR2 SVGIG come from the germline V gene (reference sequence). Trimming took 5 bases from V and 5 from J; bases not matched to a gene: 9.

The J gene is TRBJ2-1, the V gene TRBV19; D is unresolved. CDR1 and CDR2 from the germline V gene are LNHDA and SQIVND (reference sequence). This CDR3 is 11 amino acids long. V gave up 3 bases and J gave up 9 bases, with 6 bases separating them. For the CDR3, the DNA is TGTGCCAGTAGTATCGGCATTGAGCAGTTCTTC. It specifies CASSIGIEQFF.

The CDR3, as DNA: TGTGCCAGCAGCGTAGGTTCGCGGGCTAGCGGACAAGAGACCCAGTACTTC. Translating it yields CASSVGSRASGQETQYF. The chain is built from TRBV9 and TRBJ2-5, with TRBD2 identical over 7 bases. Germline trimming cut 0 bases from V and 2 bases from J; bases unmatched to any gene: 10. This CDR3 comprises 17 residues. CDR1 SGDLS and CDR2 YYNGEE come from the germline V gene.